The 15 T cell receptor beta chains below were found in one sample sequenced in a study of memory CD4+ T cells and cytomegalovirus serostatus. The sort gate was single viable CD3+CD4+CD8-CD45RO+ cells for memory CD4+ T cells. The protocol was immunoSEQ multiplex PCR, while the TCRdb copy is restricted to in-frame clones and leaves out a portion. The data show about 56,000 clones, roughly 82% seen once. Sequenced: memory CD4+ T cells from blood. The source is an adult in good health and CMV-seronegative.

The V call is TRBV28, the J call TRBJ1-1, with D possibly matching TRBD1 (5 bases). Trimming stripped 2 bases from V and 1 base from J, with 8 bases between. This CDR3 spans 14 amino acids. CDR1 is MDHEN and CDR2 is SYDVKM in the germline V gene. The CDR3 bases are TGTGCCAGCAGTTTACAGGGCGGGAACACTGAAGCTTTCTTT. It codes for CASSLQGGNTEAFF.

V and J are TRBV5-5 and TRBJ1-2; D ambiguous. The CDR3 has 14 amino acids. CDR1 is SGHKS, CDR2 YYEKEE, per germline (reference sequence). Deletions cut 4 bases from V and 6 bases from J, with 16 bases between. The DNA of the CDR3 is TGTGCCAGCAGCCTGGGCCCGGACGTACATGGCTACACCTTC. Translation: CASSLGPDVHGYTF.

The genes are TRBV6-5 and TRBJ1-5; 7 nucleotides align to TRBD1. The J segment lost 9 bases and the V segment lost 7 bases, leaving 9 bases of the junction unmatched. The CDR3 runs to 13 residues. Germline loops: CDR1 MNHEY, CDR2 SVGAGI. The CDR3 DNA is TGTGCCAGCAACGGTAGGGGGCGGGGGCCCCAGCATTTT. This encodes CASNGRGRGPQHF.

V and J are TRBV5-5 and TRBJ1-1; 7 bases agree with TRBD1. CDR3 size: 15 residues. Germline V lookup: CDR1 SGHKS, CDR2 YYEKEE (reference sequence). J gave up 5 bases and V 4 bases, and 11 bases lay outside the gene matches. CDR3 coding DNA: TGTGCCAGCAGCCCACAAGGGGGCGGAGAGACTGAAGCTTTCTTT. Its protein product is CASSPQGGGETEAFF.

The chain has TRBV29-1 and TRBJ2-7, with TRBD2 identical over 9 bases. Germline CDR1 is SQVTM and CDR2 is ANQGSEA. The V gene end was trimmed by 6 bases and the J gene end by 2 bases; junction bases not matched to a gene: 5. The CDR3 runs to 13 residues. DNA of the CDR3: TGCAGCGTCCGCGGGGGGGACACCTACGAGCAGTACTTC. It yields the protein CSVRGGDTYEQYF.

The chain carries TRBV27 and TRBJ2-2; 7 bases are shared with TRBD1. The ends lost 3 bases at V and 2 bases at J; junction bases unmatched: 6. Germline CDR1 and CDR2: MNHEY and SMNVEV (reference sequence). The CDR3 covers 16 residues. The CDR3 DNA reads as TGTGCCAGCAGTTTCTCCGGGACAGTAAACACCGGGGAGCTGTTTTTT. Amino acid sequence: CASSFSGTVNTGELFF.

This CDR3 is CASRDDSNTGELFF. DNA for the CDR3: TGTGCCAGCAGGGACGACAGTAACACCGGGGAGCTGTTTTTT. The chain links TRBV7-9 to TRBJ2-2, with a tentative D call TRBD1 (5 bases). Germline CDR1 is SEHNR and CDR2 is FQNEAQ (reference sequence). V lost 6 bases to trimming and J lost 2 bases, with 10 bases between them. This CDR3 spans 14 amino acids. Based on the CDR3 plus reference TRBV7-9 and TRBJ2-2, the full variable domain is DTGVSQNPRHKITKRGQNVTFRCDPISEHNRLYWYRQTLGQGPEFLTYFQNEAQLEKSRLLSDRFSAERPKGSFSTLEIQRTEQGDSAMYLCASRDDSNTGELFFGEGSRLTVL.

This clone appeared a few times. CDR3 DNA: TGTGCCAGCAGACCCCAGGCTGGCTACACCTTC. Its translation: CASRPQAGYTF. V usage is TRBV2 and J usage is TRBJ1-2; no reliable D call. CDR1 is SNHLY and CDR2 is FYNNEI in the germline V gene. The germline V and J ends were trimmed by 6 bases and 7 bases, with 9 bases remaining between them. The CDR3 covers 11 residues.

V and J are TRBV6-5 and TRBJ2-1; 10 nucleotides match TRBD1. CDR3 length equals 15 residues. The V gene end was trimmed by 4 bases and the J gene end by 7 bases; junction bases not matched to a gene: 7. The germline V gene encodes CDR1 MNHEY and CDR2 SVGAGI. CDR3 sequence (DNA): TGTGCCAGCAGTTTGGGGACAGGGGCCAAGAATGAGCAGTTCTTC. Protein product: CASSLGTGAKNEQFF.

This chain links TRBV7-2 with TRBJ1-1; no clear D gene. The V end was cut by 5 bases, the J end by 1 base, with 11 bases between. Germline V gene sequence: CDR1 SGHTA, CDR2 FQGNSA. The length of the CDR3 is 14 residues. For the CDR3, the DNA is TGTGCCAGCAGCGTAGGACTAACGAACACTGAAGCTTTCTTT. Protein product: CASSVGLTNTEAFF.

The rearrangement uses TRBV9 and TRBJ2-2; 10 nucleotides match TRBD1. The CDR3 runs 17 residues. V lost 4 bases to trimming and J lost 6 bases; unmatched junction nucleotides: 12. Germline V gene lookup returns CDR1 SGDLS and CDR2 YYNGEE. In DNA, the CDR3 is TGTGCCAGCAGCCCTTCTTCCGGGACAGGGGTCGCCGGGGAGCTGTTTTTT. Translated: CASSPSSGTGVAGELFF.

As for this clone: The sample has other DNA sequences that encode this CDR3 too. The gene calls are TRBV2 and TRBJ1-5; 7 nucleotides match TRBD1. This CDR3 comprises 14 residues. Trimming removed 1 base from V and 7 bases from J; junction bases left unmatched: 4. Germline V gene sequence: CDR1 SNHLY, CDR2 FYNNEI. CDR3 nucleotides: TGTGCCAGCAGTGAAGGGAGGGGGCAACAGCCCCAGCATTTT. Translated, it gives CASSEGRGQQPQHF. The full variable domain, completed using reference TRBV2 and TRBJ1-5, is EPEVTQTPSHQVTQMGQEVILRCVPISNHLYFYWYRQILGQKVEFLVSFYNNEISEKSEIFDDQFSVERPDGSNFTLKIRSTKLEDSAMYFCASSEGRGQQPQHFGDGTRLSIL.

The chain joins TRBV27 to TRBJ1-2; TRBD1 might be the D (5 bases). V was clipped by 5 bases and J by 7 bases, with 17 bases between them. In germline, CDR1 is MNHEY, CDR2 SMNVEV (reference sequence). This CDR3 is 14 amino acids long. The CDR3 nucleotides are TGTGCCAGCAGTCCCTTGACAGCTCCTGGTGGCTACACCTTC. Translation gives CASSPLTAPGGYTF.

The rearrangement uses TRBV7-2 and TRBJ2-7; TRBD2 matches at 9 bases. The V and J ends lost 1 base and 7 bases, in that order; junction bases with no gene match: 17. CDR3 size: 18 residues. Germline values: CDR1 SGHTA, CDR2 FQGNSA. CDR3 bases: TGTGCCAGCAGCTTAGGGTATGGTCGGCGGGGGGGATTTGGGGAGCAGTACTTC. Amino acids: CASSLGYGRRGGFGEQYF.

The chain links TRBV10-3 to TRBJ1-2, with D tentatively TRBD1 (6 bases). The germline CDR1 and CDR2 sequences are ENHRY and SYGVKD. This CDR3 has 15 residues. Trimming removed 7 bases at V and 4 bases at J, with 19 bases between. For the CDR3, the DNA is TGTGCCATCACCGACGGCGAGGGGGAGATCTATGGCTACACCTTC. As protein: CAITDGEGEIYGYTF.